This note documents a single T cell receptor (beta chain) sequence. Antigen: not known. The PCR contained 60 Vbeta and 13 Jbeta primers. Produced via immunoSEQ multiplex PCR; TCRdb's table is partial and in-frame only. The table includes approximately 160,000 clones, roughly 79% detected once. This specimen comes from a study of cytomegalovirus exposure and HLA in healthy donors. Looking at the study overall: About 85 million unique TCR sequences came from HLA-typed donors in an early release.

Germline CDR1 SGHRS, CDR2 YFSETQ. With 4 bases clipped from V and 1 base from J, the junction kept 4 bases outside the gene matches. There are 17 residues in the CDR3. Whole-study results and caveats: The study reported that TCR beta sequences accurately predicted HLA-A and HLA-B alleles in most subjects. Some V segments, TRBV6-2 and TRBV6-3 among them, were indistinguishable and were therefore excluded.

The source material was PBMCs. V usage is TRBV5-1 and J usage is TRBJ2-1; TRBD2 matches at 14 bases. This TCR was recovered from a middle-aged man in good health and CMV-seronegative. The CDR3 coding sequence is TGCGCCAGCAGCGCCGGACTAGCGGGAGGTTCCTACAATGAGCAGTTCTTC. It specifies CASSAGLAGGSYNEQFF.